The next 15 T cell receptor beta chains were all read from a single sample in a study of monozygotic twins with inflammatory bowel disease. No DNA is given; TCRdb re-called the 5' RACE reads and lists each CDR3 protein once. Its listing shows some 150,000 distinct CDR3 sequences. Sequencing was done on a sample of blood. The receptors come from a human donor with ulcerative colitis or Crohn's disease, or a healthy co-twin of an affected twin (not recorded which).

The CDR3 is CASSWWQSSGHTEAFF. This chain connects TRBV5-1 to TRBJ1-1; TCRdb picks TRBD1, but there is no DNA to check that call. This CDR3 region has 16 residues. CDR1 and CDR2 from the germline V gene are SGHRS and YFSETQ.

The chain combines TRBV27 with TRBJ2-1; TCRdb calls TRBD1, which cannot be checked without DNA. The CDR3 is made up of 22 amino acids. Germline V gene data show CDR1 as MNHEY and CDR2 as SMNVEV (reference sequence). The CDR3 reads CASSLSPPSSLGGQGSYNEQFF.

The chain employs TRBV6-1 and TRBJ2-1. This CDR3 has 14 residues. The germline V gene has CDR1 MNHNS and CDR2 SASEGT. Here the CDR3 reads CASSELIAYNEQFF.

The chain uses TRBV19 and TRBJ2-7; absent DNA, TCRdb's TRBD1 call cannot be checked. CDR3 length: 14 amino acids. The germline V gene has CDR1 LNHDA and CDR2 SQIVND (reference sequence). This chain's CDR3 is CASSIRDRAYEQYF.

V usage is TRBV12-3 or TRBV12-4 and J usage is TRBJ2-2. The CDR3 has 13 amino acids. CDR3 region: CASSYRTTGELFF.

The rearrangement links TRBV7-9 to TRBJ1-2; the D call from TCRdb, TRBD1, cannot be confirmed without DNA. Looked up from germline, CDR1 is SEHNR and CDR2 is FQNEAQ (reference sequence). There are 15 residues in the CDR3. CDR3 region: CASSFRTGEGYGYTF. The full variable domain, completed using reference TRBV7-9 and TRBJ1-2, is DTGVSQNPRHKITKRGQNVTFRCDPISEHNRLYWYRQTLGQGPEFLTYFQNEAQLEKSRLLSDRFSAERPKGSFSTLEIQRTEQGDSAMYLCASSFRTGEGYGYTFGSGTRLTVV.

V usage is TRBV28 and J usage is TRBJ2-4; no DNA is available, so the TRBD2 call from TCRdb remains unchecked. Germline V CDR1 and CDR2: MDHEN, SYDVKM. This CDR3 region has 15 residues. CDR3: CASLLRELGKNIQYF.

Here the CDR3 reads CASSPARGGRTEAFF. The V gene is TRBV14, the J gene TRBJ1-1. The CDR3 spans 15 residues. Germline-derived CDR1 and CDR2 are SGHDN and FVKESK. The entire variable domain, with the rest obtained from reference TRBV14 and TRBJ1-1, is as follows: EAGVTQFPSHSVIEKGQTVTLRCDPISGHDNLYWYRRVMGKEIKFLLHFVKESKQDESGMPNNRFLAERTGGTYSTLKVQPAELEDSGVYFCASSPARGGRTEAFFGQGTRLTVV.

J is TRBJ1-3 and V is TRBV18. This CDR3 comprises 15 residues. CDR1 and CDR2 (germline): KGHSH, LQKENI. CDR3 in amino acids: CASSKDGISGNTIYF.

The V call is TRBV7-3, the J call TRBJ2-1; the D call of TRBD2 rests on TCRdb alone, since no DNA is present to check it. CDR1 is SGHTA, CDR2 FQGTGA, per germline. CDR3 length equals 20 residues. CDR3 sequence reads: CASSSAGKVAGVGSYNEQFF.

This rearrangement joins TRBV21-1 to TRBJ2-4; TCRdb indicates TRBD1, and absent DNA this call remains unverified. TRBV21-1 is tagged as a pseudogene. This CDR3 spans 18 amino acids. CDR3: CASSKGSRGRRVKNIQYF.

The CDR3 sequence is CASSLQGAPGEKLFF. The chain combines TRBV7-9 with TRBJ1-4; TCRdb picks TRBD1, but there is no DNA to check that call. The CDR3 is made up of 15 amino acids. Germline assignment: CDR1 SEHNR and CDR2 FQNEAQ (reference sequence).

The V call is TRBV29-1, the J call TRBJ2-2; TCRdb names TRBD1, which stays unverified in the absence of DNA. Germline lookup yields CDR1 SQVTM and CDR2 ANQGSEA. The CDR3 length is 14 residues. CDR3 protein: CSVRGRVDTGELFF.

The chain links TRBV20-1 to TRBJ2-7; the TRBD2 assignment by TCRdb is unverifiable without DNA. Germline CDR1 and CDR2: DFQATT and SNEGSKA (reference sequence). This CDR3 is 13 amino acids long. CDR3 protein: CSASGVEDYEQYF.

The V and J genes are TRBV6-2 or TRBV6-3 and TRBJ1-5; the TCRdb call, TRBD1, lacks DNA for checking. Looked up from germline, CDR1 is MNHEY and CDR2 is SVGEGT. This CDR3 spans 16 amino acids. The CDR3 region is CASSSLGRVSNQPQHF.